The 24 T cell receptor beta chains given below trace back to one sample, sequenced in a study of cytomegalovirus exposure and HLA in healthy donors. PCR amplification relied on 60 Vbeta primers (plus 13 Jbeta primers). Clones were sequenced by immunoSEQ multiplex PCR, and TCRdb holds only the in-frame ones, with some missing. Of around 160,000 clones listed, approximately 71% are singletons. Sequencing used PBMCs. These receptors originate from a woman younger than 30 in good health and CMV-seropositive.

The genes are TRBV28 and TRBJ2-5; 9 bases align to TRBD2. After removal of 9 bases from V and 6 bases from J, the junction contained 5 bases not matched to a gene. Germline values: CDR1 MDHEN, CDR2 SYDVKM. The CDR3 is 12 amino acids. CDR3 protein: CASGGLAKTQYF. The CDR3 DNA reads TGTGCCAGTGGGGGACTAGCAAAGACCCAGTACTTC.

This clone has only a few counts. For the CDR3, the DNA is TGTGCCAGCAGCTCCATGTATACGCAGTATTTT. Its translation is CASSSMYTQYF. The V and J genes are TRBV7-8 and TRBJ2-3; no clear D gene. The CDR3 sequence is 11 residues long. Germline assignment: CDR1 SGHVS and CDR2 FQNEAQ. V was pared by 4 bases and J by 7 bases, with 6 bases between.

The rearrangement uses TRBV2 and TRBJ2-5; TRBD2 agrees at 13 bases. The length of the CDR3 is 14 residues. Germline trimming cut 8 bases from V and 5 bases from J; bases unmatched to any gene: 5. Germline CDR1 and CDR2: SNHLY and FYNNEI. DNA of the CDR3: TGTGCCAGCCAACTAGCGGGGGGGCCGGAGACCCAGTACTTC. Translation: CASQLAGGPETQYF.

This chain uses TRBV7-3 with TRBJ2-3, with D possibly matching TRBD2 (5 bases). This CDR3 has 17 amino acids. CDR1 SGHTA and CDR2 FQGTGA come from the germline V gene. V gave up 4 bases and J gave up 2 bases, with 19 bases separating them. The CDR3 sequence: CASSSLTTRTLTDTQYF. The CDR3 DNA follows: TGTGCCAGCAGCTCACTGACTACCCGAACCCTCACAGATACGCAGTATTTT.

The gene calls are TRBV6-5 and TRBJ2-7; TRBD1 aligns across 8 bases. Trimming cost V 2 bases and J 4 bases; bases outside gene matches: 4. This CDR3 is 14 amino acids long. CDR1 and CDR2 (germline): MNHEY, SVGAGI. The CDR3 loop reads CASSYAGGFYEQYF. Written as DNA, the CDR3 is TGTGCCAGCAGTTACGCAGGGGGCTTTTACGAGCAGTACTTC.

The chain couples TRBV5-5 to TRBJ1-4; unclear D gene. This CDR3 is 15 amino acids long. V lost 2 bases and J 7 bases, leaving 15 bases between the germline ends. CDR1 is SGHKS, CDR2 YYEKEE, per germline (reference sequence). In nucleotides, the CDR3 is TGTGCCAGCAGCTTTTACCGGGGTGAGGGTGAAAAACTGTTTTTT. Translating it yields CASSFYRGEGEKLFF.

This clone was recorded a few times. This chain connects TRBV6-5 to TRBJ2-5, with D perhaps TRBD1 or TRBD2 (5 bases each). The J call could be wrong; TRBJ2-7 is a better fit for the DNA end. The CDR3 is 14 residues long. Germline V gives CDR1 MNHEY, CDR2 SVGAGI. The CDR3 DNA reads TGTGCCAGCAGTTACTCGGGGGACTCCTACGAGCAGTACTTC. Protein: CASSYSGDSYEQYF.

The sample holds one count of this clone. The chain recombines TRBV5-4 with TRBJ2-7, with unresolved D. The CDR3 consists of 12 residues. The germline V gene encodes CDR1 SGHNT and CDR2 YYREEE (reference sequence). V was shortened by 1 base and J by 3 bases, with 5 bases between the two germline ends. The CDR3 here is CASSLPGYEQYF. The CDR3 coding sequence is TGTGCCAGCAGCTTGCCGGGCTACGAGCAGTACTTC.

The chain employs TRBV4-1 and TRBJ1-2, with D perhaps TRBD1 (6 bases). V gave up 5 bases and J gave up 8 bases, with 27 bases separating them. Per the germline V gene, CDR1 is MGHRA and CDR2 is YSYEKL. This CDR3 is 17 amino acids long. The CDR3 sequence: CASSSGAGAAAVKGYTF. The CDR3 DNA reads TGCGCCAGCAGCTCAGGGGCCGGAGCCGCAGCGGTTAAGGGCTACACCTTC.

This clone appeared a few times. In nucleotides, the CDR3 is TGTGCCAGCAGCCAAACAGTGAACACTGAAGCTTTCTTT. It specifies CASSQTVNTEAFF. J is TRBJ1-1 and V is TRBV7-9, with unresolved D. This CDR3 comprises 13 residues. CDR1 is SEHNR and CDR2 is FQNEAQ in the germline V gene (reference sequence). Between the trimmed V and J ends, which lost 5 bases and 0 bases, there was a span of 7 bases. Variable domain in full (rest from reference TRBV7-9 and TRBJ1-1): DTGVSQNPRHKITKRGQNVTFRCDPISEHNRLYWYRQTLGQGPEFLTYFQNEAQLEKSRLLSDRFSAERPKGSFSTLEIQRTEQGDSAMYLCASSQTVNTEAFFGQGTRLTVV.

CDR3 sequence (DNA): TGTGCCAGCAGGGTGGGCAGGGGGCATCAGCCCCAGCATTTT. Its translation is CASRVGRGHQPQHF. The chain has TRBV6-5 and TRBJ1-5; 8 bases are shared with TRBD1. Germline V lookup: CDR1 MNHEY, CDR2 SVGAGI. This CDR3 has 14 residues. Losses at the gene ends were 6 bases for V and 5 bases for J; bases not matched to a gene: 6.

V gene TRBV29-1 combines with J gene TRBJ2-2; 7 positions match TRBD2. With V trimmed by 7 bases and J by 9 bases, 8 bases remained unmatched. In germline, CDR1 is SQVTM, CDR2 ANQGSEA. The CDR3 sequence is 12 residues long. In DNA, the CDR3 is TGCAGCGCCCCCGGAGCGGGGCGGGAGCTGTTTTTT. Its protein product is CSAPGAGRELFF.

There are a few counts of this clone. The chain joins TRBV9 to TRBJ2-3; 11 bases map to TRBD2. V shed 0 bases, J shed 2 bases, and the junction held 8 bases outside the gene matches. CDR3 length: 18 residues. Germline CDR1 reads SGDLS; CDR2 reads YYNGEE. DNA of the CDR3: TGTGCCAGCAGCGTAGCTACTAGCGGGGGACTTTACACAGATACGCAGTATTTT. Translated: CASSVATSGGLYTDTQYF. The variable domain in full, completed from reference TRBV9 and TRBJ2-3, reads DSGVTQTPKHLITATGQRVTLRCSPRSGDLSVYWYQQSLDQGLQFLIQYYNGEERAKGNILERFSAQQFPDLHSELNLSSLELGDSALYFCASSVATSGGLYTDTQYFGPGTRLTVL.

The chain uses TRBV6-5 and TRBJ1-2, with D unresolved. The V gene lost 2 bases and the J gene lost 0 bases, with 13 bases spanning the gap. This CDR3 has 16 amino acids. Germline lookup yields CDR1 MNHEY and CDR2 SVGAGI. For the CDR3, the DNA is TGTGCCAGCAGTTACCCGATAGACACTTCTAACTATGGCTACACCTTC. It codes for CASSYPIDTSNYGYTF.

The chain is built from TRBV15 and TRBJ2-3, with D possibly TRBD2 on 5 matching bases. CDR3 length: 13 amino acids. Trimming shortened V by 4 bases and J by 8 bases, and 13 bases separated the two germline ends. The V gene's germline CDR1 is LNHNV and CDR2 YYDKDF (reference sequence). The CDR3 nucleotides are TGTGCCACCAGCAAAACCGACCGGGGTACGCAGTATTTT. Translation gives CATSKTDRGTQYF.

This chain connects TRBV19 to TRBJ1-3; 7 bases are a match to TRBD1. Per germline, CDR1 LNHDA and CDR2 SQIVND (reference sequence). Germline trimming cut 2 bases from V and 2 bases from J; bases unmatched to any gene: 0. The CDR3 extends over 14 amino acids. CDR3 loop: CASSITGAGNTIYF. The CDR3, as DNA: TGTGCCAGTAGTATAACAGGGGCTGGAAACACCATATATTTT.

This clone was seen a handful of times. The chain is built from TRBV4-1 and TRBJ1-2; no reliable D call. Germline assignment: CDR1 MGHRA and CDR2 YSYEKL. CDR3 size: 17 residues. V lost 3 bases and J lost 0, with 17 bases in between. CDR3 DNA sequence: TGCGCCAGCAGCCACATCTTGGCGGTCTCTACTAACTATGGCTACACCTTC. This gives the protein CASSHILAVSTNYGYTF.

This chain's CDR3 is CASSGGFSGNTIYF. The CDR3 DNA reads as TGTGCCAGCAGCGGCGGCTTCTCTGGAAACACCATATATTTT. The V call is TRBV5-8, the J call TRBJ1-3; D unresolved. The CDR3 loop spans 14 amino acids. CDR1 and CDR2 (germline): SGHTS, YDEGEE. The V end lost 4 bases, the J end lost 0 bases, and 8 bases lay between the germline ends.

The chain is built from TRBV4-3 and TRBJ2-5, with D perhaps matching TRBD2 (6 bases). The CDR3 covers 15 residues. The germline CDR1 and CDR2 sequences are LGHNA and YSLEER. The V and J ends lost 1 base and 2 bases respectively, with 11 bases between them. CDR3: CASSQGEADQETQYF. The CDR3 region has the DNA TGCGCCAGCAGCCAAGGGGAGGCGGATCAAGAGACCCAGTACTTC.

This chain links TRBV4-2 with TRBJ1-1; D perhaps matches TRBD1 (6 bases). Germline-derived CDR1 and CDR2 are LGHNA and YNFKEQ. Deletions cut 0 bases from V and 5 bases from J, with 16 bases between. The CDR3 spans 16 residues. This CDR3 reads CASSQDRTGKGTEAFF. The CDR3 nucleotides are TGTGCCAGCAGCCAAGATCGAACAGGGAAGGGAACTGAAGCTTTCTTT.

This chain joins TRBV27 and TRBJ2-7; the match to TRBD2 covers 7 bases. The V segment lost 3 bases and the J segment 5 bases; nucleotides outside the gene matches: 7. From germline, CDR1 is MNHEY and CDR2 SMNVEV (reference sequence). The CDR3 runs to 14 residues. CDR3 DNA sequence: TGTGCCAGCAGTTTGGTGGGAGGGCCGCACGAGCAGTACTTC. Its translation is CASSLVGGPHEQYF.

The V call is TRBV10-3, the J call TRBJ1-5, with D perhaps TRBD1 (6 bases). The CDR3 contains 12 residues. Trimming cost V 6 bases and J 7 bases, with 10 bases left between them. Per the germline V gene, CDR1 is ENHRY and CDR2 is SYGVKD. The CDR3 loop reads CAISPGQQPQHF. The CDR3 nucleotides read TGTGCCATCAGCCCAGGACAGCAGCCCCAGCATTTT.

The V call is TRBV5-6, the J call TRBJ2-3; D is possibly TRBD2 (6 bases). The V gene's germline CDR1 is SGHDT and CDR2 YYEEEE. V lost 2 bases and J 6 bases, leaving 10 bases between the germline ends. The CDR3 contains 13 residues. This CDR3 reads CASSFGSPDTQYF. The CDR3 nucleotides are TGTGCCAGCAGCTTCGGGAGTCCCGATACGCAGTATTTT.

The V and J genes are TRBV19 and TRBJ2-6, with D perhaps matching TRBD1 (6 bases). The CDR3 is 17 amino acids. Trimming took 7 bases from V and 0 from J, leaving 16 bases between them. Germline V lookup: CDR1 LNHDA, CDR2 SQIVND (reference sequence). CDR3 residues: CASTTRQAFSGANVLTF. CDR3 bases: TGTGCCAGTACCACCAGACAGGCTTTCTCTGGGGCCAACGTCCTGACTTTC.